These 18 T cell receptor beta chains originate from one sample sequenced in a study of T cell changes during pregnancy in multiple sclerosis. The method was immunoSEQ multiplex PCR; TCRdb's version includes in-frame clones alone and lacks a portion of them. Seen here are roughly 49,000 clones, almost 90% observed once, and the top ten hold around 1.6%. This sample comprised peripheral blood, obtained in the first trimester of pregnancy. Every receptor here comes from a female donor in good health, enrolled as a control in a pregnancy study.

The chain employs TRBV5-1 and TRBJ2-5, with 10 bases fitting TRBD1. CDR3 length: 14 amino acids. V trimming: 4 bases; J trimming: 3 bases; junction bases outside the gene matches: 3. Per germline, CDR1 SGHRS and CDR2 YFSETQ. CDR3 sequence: CASSKGTGEETQYF. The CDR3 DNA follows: TGCGCCAGCAGCAAAGGGACAGGGGAAGAGACCCAGTACTTC.

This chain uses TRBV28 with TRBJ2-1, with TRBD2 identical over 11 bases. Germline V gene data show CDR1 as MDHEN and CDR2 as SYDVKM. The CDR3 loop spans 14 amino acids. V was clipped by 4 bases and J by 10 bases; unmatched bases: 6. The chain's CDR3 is CASSSPLAGEEQFF. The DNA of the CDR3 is TGTGCCAGCAGTTCTCCACTAGCGGGAGAGGAGCAGTTCTTC.

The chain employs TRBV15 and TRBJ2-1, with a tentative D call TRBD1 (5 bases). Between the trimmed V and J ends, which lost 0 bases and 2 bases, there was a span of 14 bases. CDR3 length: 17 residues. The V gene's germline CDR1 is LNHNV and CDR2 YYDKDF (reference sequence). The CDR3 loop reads CATSRESAGNPYNEQFF. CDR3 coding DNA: TGTGCCACCAGCAGAGAGTCCGCAGGGAACCCCTACAATGAGCAGTTCTTC.

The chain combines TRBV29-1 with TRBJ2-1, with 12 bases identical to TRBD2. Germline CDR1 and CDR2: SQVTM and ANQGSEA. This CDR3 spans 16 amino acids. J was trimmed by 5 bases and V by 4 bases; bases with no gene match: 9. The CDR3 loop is CSVANGLAGYDNEQFF. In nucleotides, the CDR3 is TGCAGCGTTGCTAACGGACTAGCGGGGTACGACAATGAGCAGTTCTTC.

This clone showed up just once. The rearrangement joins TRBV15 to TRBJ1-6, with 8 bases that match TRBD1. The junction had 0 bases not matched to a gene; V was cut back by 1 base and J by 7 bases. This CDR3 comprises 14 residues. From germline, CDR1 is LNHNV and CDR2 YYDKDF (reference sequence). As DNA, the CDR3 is TGTGCCACCAGCAGAGGACAGGGGAATTCACCCCTCCACTTT. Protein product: CATSRGQGNSPLHF.

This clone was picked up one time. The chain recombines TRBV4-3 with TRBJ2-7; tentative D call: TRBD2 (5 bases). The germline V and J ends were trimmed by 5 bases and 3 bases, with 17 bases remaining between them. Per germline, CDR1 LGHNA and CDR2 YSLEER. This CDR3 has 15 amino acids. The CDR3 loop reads CASSSRNSAFYEQYF. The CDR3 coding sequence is TGCGCCAGCAGCTCCCGGAATAGCGCATTCTACGAGCAGTACTTC.

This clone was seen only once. The CDR3 loop is CASSLGQGITDTQYF. The DNA of the CDR3 is TGTGCCAGCAGCTTAGGACAGGGGATCACAGATACGCAGTATTTT. The chain is built from TRBV11-3 and TRBJ2-3; 8 nucleotides match TRBD1. Trimming cost V 1 base and J 2 bases; bases outside gene matches: 2. This CDR3 comprises 15 residues. Looked up from germline, CDR1 is SGHNT and CDR2 is YENEEA.

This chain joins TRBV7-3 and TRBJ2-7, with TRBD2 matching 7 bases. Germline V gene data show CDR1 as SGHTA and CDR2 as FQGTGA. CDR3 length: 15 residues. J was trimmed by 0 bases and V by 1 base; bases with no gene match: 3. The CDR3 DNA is TGTGCCAGCAGCTTAAGGGGCGGGGGCTCCTACGAGCAGTACTTC. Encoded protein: CASSLRGGGSYEQYF.

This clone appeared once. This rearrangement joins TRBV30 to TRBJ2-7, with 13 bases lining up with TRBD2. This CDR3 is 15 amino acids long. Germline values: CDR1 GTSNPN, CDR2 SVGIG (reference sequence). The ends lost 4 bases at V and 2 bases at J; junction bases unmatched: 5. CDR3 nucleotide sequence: TGTGCCTGGAACACCGGGACTAGCGGGGCCTACGAGCAGTACTTC. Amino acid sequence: CAWNTGTSGAYEQYF.

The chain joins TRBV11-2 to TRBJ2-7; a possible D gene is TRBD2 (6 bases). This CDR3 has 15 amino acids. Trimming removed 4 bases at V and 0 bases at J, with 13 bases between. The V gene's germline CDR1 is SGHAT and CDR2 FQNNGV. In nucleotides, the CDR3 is TGTGCCAGCAGCTACGGGACTGGGAGCTCCTACGAGCAGTACTTC. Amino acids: CASSYGTGSSYEQYF.

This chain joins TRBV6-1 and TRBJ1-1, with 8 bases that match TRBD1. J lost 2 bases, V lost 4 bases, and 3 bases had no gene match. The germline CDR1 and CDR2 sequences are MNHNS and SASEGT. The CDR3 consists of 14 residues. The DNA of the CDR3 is TGTGCCAGCAGTGTTGGACAGGGAAACACTGAAGCTTTCTTT. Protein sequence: CASSVGQGNTEAFF.

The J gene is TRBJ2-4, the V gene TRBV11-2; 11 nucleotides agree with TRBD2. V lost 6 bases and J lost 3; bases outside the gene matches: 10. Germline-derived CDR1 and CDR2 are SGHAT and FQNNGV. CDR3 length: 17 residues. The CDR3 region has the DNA TGTGCCAGCAGTTCTATAGCGGGAGGGCTGGGCAAAAACATTCAGTACTTC. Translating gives CASSSIAGGLGKNIQYF.

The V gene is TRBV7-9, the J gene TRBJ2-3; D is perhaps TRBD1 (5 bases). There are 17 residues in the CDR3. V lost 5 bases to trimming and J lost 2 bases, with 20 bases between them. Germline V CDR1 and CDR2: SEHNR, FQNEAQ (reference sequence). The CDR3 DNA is TGTGCCAGCAGCCATCCTCTGGGGCAGATCTCCACAGATACGCAGTATTTT. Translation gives CASSHPLGQISTDTQYF. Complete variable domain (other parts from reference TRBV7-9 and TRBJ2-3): DTGVSQNPRHKITKRGQNVTFRCDPISEHNRLYWYRQTLGQGPEFLTYFQNEAQLEKSRLLSDRFSAERPKGSFSTLEIQRTEQGDSAMYLCASSHPLGQISTDTQYFGPGTRLTVL.

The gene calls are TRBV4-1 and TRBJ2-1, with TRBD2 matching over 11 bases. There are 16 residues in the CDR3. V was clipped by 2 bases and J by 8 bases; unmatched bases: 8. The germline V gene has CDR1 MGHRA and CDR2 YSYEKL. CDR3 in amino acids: CASSQQLAGAVYEQFF. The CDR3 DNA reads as TGCGCCAGCAGCCAACAACTAGCGGGAGCTGTCTATGAGCAGTTCTTC.

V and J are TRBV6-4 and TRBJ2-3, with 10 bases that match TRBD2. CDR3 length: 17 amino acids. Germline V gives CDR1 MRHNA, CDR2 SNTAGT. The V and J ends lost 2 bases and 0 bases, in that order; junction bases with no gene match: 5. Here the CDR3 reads CASSDPPLAGSTDTQYF. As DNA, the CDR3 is TGTGCCAGCAGTGACCCCCCACTAGCGGGAAGCACAGATACGCAGTATTTT.

CDR3 coding DNA: TGTGCCAGCAGTTACTCGATGTCGCGGAACACCGGGGAGCTGTTTTTT. This gives the protein CASSYSMSRNTGELFF. The rearrangement links TRBV6-5 to TRBJ2-2; no definite D call. Trimming took 0 bases from V and 1 from J, leaving 9 bases between them. Germline V lookup: CDR1 MNHEY, CDR2 SVGAGI. CDR3 size: 16 residues.

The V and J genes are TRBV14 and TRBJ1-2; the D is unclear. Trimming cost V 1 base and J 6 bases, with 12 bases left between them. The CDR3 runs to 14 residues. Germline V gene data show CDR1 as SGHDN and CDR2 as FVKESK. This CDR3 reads CASSQAVPSHGYTF. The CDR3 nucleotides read TGTGCCAGCAGCCAAGCGGTCCCAAGTCATGGCTACACCTTC.

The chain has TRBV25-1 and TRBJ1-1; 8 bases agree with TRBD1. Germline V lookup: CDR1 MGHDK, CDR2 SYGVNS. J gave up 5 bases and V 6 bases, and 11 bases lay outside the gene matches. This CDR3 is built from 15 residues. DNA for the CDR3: TGTGCCAGCAGCGACTTAGGACAGGGAGGAACTGAAGCTTTCTTT. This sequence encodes CASSDLGQGGTEAFF.